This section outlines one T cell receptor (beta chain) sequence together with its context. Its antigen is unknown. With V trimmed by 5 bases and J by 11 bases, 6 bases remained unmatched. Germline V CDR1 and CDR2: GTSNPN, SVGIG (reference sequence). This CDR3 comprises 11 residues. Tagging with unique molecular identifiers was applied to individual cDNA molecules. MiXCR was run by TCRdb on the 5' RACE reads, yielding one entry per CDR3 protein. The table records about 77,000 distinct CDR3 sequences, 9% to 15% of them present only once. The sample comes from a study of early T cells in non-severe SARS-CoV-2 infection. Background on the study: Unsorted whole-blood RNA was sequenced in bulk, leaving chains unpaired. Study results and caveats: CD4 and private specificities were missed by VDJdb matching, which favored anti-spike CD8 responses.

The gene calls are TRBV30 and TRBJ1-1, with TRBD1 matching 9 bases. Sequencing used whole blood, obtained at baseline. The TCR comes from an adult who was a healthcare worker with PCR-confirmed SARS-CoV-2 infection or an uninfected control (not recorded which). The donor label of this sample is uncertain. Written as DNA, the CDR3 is TGTGCCTGGCTTAGCGGACAGGGGGCTTTCTTT. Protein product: CAWLSGQGAFF.